This TCR beta chain was documented in a study of T-cell reconstitution after alpha-beta-depleted transplantation in children. General study findings and limits: Several hundred graft clones that had expanded were reportedly the source of alpha-beta T cells about two months after transplant. Some patients' high day-60 TCRbeta diversity was traced to surviving recipient T cells and thymic progenitors. Hyperexpanded clones declined; after one year, newly produced T cells mostly supplied diversity.

Preparation of the TCRbeta library involved a method that used unique molecular identifiers. From the PCR reads, TCRdb called clonotypes with MiXCR, one entry per CDR3 protein. The repertoire includes over 150,000 distinct CDR3 sequences, 5% to 6.5% of them detected once, and 4.5% sits in the top ten. V shed 4 bases and J shed 0 bases, with 9 bases lying between them. This CDR3 spans 15 amino acids. The germline CDR1 and CDR2 sequences are SEHNR and FQNEAQ (reference sequence). This clonotype was observed at least ten times. Antigen specificity is unknown. The receptor's source is a girl under three years old with combined immunodeficiency, due to receive a stem cell transplant. The chain has TRBV7-9 and TRBJ2-2; D is ambiguous. Sample: PBMCs, taken before TCRalphabeta/CD19-depleted stem cell transplant. DNA for the CDR3: TGTGCCAGCAGCTCGCGACGGGCGAACACCGGGGAGCTGTTTTTT. Amino acids: CASSSRRANTGELFF.